This T cell receptor beta chain was documented in a study of blood T cells in healthy people across ages. It was 9.5 to 10 milliliters of peripheral blood that were drawn from each donor. Primed by a sample-barcoded 5' primer and a J-beta primer mix, a second PCR proceeded for roughly 7 to 11 cycles. Each of the cDNA molecules was tagged by a template-switch adaptor with 12 random nucleotides. TCRdb passed the 5' RACE reads through MiXCR, listing each CDR3 protein once. The table shows some 710,000 distinct CDR3 sequences, with over 20% occurring only once. CDR3 length: 16 residues. The V gene lost 6 bases and the J gene lost 0 bases, with 17 bases spanning the gap. Study-wide findings and caveats: Compared with aged donors, long-lived donors showed fewer expanded clones, suggesting selection. The recorded TCR beta diversity per million T cells decreased in a roughly linear manner with age.

About this clonotype: Its antigen is undetermined.

The V and J genes are TRBV12-3 or TRBV12-4 and TRBJ1-2; D is ambiguous. This receptor was obtained from a man between 65 and 80 years old in good health. The sequenced sample was blood. The CDR3 DNA reads TGTGCCAGCAGCCGGCGGAGTGAAGCGGCTAACTATGGCTACACCTTC. Its protein is CASSRRSEAANYGYTF.